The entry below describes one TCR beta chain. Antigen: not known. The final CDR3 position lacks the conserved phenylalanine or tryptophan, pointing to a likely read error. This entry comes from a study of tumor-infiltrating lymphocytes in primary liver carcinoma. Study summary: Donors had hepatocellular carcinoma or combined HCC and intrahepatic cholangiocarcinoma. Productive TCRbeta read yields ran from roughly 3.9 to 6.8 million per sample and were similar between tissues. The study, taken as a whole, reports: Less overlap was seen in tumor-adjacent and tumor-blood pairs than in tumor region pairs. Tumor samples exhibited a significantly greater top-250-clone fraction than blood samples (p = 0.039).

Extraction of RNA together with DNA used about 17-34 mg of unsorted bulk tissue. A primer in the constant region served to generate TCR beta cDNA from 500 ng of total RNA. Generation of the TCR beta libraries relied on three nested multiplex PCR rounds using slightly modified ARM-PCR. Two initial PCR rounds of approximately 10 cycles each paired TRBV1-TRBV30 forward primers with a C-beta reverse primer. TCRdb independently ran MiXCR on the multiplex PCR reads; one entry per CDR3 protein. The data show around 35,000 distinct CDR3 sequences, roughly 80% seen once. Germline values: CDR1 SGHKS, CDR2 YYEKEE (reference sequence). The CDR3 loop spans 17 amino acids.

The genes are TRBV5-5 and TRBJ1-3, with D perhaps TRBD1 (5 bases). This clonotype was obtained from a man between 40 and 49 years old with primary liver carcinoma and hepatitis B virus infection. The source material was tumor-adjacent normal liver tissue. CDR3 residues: CASSAGTDLFFGNAIYL. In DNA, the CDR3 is TGTGCCAGCAGCGCCGGGACGGATCTCTTTTTTGGAAACGCCATATATCTT.